Detailed here is one T cell receptor beta chain. Germline V CDR1 and CDR2: SGHTA, FQGTGA. Trimming at V came to 5 bases and at J to 5 bases, leaving 7 bases not matched to a gene. The CDR3 covers 15 residues. The data derive from a study of cytomegalovirus exposure and HLA in healthy donors. 13 Jbeta primers and 60 Vbeta primers were used for the PCR. Sequenced by immunoSEQ multiplex PCR; TCRdb stores in-frame clones only, minus some. This specimen shows 45,000 to 60,000 clones; the ten leading clones hold about a sixth. V is TRBV7-3 and J is TRBJ2-2, with 8 nucleotides matching TRBD1. Sequencing used PBMCs. This TCR came from a male donor in good health and CMV-seronegative. The CDR3 region has the DNA TGTGCCAGCAGCATAAGCAGGGGGCGTACCGGGGAGCTGTTTTTT. As protein: CASSISRGRTGELFF.